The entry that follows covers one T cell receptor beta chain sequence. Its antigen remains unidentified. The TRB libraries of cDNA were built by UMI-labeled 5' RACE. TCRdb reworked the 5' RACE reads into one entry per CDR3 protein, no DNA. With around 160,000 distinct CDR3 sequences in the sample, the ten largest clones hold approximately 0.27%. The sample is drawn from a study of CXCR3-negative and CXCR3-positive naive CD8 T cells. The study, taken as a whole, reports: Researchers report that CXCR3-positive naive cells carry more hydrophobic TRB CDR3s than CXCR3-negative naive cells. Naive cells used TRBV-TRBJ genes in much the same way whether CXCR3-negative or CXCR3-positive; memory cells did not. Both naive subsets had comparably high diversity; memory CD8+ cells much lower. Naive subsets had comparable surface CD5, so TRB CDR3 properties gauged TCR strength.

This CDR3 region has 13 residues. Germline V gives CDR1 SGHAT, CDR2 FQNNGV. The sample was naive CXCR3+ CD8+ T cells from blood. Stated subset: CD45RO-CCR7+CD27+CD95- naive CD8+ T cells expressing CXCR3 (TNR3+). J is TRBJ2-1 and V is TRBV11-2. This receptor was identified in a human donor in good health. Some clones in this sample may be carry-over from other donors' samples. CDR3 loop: CASSLGSPWEQFF.